The sequence of this T cell receptor beta chain was determined in a study of Graves' ophthalmopathy and Graves' hyperthyroidism. The CDR3 consists of 15 residues. CDR1 and CDR2 (germline): SGHDN, FVKESK. The sequenced template was RNA, covering the TCR beta CDR3 region. Second-round multiplex PCR came after first-round RT-PCR with HTBI primers. TCRdb redid the calling of the multiplex PCR reads with MiXCR, one entry per CDR3 protein. The table includes tens of thousands of distinct CDR3 sequences, around half detected once. A note on this clonotype: This sequence may be a read error, since a much larger clone differs from it by one base.

Sequenced sample: peripheral blood. The sequence was collected from an adult woman with stable Graves' hyperthyroidism. The chain employs TRBV14 and TRBJ1-1, with 7 bases aligning to TRBD1. The CDR3 coding sequence is TGTGCCAGCAGCCCCCCCGGGACAGTGAACAATGAAGCTTTCTTT. Amino acid sequence: CASSPPGTVNNEAFF.